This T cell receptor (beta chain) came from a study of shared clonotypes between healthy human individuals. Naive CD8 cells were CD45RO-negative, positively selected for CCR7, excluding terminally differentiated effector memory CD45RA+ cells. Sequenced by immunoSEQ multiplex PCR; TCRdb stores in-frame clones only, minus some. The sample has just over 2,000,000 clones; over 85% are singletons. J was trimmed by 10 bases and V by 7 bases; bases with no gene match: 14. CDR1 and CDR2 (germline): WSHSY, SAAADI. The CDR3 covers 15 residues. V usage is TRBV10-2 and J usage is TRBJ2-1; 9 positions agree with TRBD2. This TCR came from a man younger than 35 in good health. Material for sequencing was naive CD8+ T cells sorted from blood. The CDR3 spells CASTEERGAPTEQFF. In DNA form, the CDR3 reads TGCGCCAGCACCGAGGAGCGGGGGGCCCCCACCGAGCAGTTCTTC.